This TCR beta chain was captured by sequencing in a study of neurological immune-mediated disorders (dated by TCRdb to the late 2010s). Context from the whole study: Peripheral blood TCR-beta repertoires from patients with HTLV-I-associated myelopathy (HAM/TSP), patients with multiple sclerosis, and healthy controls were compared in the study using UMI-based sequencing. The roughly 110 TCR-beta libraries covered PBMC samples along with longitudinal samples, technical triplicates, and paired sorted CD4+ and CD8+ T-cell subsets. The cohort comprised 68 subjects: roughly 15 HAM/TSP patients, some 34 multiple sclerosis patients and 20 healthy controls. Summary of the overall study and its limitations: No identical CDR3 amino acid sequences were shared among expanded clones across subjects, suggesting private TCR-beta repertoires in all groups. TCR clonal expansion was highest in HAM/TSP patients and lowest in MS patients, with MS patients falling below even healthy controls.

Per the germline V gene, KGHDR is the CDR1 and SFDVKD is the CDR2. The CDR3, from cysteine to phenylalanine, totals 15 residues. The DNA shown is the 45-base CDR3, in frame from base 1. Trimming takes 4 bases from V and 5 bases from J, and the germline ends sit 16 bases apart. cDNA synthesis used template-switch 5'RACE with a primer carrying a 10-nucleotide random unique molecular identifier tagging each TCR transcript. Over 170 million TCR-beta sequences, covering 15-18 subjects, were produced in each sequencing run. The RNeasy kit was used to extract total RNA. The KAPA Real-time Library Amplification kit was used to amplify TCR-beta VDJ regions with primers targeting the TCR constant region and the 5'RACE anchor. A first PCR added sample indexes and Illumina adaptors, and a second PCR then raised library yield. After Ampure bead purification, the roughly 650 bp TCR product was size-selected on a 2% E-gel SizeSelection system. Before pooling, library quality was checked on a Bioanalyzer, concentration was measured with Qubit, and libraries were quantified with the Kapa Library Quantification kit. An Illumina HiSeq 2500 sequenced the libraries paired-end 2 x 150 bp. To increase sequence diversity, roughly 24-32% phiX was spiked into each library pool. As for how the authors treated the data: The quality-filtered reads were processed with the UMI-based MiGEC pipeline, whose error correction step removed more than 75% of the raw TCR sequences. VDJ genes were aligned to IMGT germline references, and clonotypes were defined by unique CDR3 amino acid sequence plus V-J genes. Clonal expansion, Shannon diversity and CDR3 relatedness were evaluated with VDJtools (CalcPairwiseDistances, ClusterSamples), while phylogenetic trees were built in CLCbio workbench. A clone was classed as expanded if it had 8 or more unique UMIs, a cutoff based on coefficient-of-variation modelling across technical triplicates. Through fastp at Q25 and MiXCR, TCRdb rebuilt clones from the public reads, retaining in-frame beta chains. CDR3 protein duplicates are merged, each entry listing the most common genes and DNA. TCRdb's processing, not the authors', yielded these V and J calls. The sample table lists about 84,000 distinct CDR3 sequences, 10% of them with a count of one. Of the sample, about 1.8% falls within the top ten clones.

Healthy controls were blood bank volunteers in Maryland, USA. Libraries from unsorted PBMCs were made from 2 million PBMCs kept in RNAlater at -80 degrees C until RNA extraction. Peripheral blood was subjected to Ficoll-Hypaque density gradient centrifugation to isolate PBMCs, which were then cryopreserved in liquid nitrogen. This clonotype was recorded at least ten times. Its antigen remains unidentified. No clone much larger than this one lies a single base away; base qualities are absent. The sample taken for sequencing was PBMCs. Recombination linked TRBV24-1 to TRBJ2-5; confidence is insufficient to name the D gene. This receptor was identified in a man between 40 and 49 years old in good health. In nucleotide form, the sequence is TGTGCCACCAGTGACAAAGGATGGGCTGAGGAGACCCAGTACTTC. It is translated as CATSDKGWAEETQYF.